The source of this T cell receptor (beta chain) is a study of shared T cell receptors in the human thymus. This CDR3 comprises 17 residues. Germline CDR1 reads SGHRS; CDR2 reads YFSETQ. V lost 4 bases, J lost 0 bases, and 16 bases lay in between. The assay was immunoSEQ multiplex PCR, and TCRdb's table has in-frame clones only and misses some. The repertoire holds hundreds of thousands of clones, 80% to 90% seen once, with about 0.0098% in the top ten. These data also formed part of another study, on human thymus T cells. From that second work: Infants served as donors; they were healthy and Finnish and were having corrective surgery for congenital heart defects. Corrective cardiac operations yielded the resected thymus tissue. In thymic and blood repertoires alike, V and J usage looked biased. Thymic repertoires overlap heavily among unrelated individuals, related research has reported.

Sequencing was done on a sample of thymocytes. The V and J genes are TRBV5-1 and TRBJ2-2; perhaps TRBD1 as D (5 bases). The sequence derives from a girl under three years old with a congenital heart defect. CDR3 coding DNA: TGCGCCAGCAGCCCCCTTGAGACAGAAACGAACACCGGGGAGCTGTTTTTT. As protein: CASSPLETETNTGELFF.